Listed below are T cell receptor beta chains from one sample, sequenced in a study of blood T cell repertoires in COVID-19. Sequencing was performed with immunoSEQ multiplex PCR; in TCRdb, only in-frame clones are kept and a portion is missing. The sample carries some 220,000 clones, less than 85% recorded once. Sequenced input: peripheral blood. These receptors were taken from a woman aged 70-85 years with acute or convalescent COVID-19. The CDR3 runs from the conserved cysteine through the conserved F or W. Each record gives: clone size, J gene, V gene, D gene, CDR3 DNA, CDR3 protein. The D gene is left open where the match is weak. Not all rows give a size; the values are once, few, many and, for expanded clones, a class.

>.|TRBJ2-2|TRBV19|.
TGTGCCAGTAGCCCTAGCTACGCGAACACCGGGGAGCTGTTTTTT
CASSPSYANTGELFF
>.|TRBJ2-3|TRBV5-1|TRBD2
TGCGCCAGCATGCTAGCGGGCACAGATACGCAGTATTTT
CASMLAGTDTQYF
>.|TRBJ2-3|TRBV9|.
TGTGCCAGCAGCGGACGCTTGGGGGGGGCGACAGATACGCAGTATTTT
CASSGRLGGATDTQYF
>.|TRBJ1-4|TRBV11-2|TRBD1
TGTGCCAGCAGCTTAGTCCGGACAGGGAGGACTAATGAAAAACTGTTTTTT
CASSLVRTGRTNEKLFF
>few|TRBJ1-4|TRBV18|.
TGTGCCAGCTCATTTACTGCCACCCCGAATGAAAAACTGTTTTTT
CASSFTATPNEKLFF
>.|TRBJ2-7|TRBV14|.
TGTGCCAGCAGCCCAATCGACTACATCATCAACGAGCAGTACTTC
CASSPIDYIINEQYF
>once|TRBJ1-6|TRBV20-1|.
TGCAGTGCTAGTCCCGTGGGGGCTGGATCCTATAATTCACCCCTCCACTTT
CSASPVGAGSYNSPLHF
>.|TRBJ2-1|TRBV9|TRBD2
TGTGCCAGCAGCGTAGACGGGGGGGCCGGCGATGAGCAGTTCTTC
CASSVDGGAGDEQFF
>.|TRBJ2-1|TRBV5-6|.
TGTGCCAGCAGCTCGGGACTTACCCCCTACAATGAGCAGTTCTTC
CASSSGLTPYNEQFF
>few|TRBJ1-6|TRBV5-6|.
TGTGCCAGCAGCTGGGGGGGCTCCTATAATTCACCCCTCCACTTT
CASSWGGSYNSPLHF
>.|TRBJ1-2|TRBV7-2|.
TGTGCCAGCAGCTTAATAGGAGGGGACGCCACATCCTTC
CASSLIGGDATSF
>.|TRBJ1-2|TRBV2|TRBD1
TGTGCCATCGCGGAAAGACCGGGACAGGGATTGGATGGCTACACCTTC
CAIAERPGQGLDGYTF
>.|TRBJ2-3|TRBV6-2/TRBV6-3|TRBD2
TGTGCCAGCAGTTACTCCCTAGCGGGGGGGCAGGATACGCAGTATTTT
CASSYSLAGGQDTQYF
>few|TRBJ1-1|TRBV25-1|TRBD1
TGTGCCAGCAGTGAACGGGGTTATCGAGGGGGCAAGTTCACTGAAGCTTTCTTT
CASSERGYRGGKFTEAFF
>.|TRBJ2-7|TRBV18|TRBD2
TGTGCCAGCTCACGGACTAGCGGGGATTACGAGCAGTACTTC
CASSRTSGDYEQYF
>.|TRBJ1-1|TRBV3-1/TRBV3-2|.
TGTGCCAGCAGCCCAAACGCAGGGTCTGAAGCTTTCTTT
CASSPNAGSEAFF
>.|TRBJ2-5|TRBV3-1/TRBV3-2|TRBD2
TGTGCCAGCAGCGCTCACCCCAATTCCGGGGGGGCCCGAGGAGAGACCCAGTACTTC
CASSAHPNSGGARGETQYF
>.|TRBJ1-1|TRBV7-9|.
TGTGCCAGCTCCCCCCGGGGGGGCACTGAAGCTTTCTTT
CASSPRGGTEAFF
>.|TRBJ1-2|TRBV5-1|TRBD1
TGCGCCAGCAGCTCGAGGACAGGTAGGTGCCGTAACCTAGTGGGCTACACCTTC
CASSSRTGRCRNLVGYTF
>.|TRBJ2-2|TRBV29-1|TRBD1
TGCAGCGTTGGGGAGGACAGGGTCAACGCCGGGGAGCTGTTTTTT
CSVGEDRVNAGELFF
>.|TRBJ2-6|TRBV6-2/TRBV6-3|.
TGTGCCAGCAGTTACGGGGCTTGGGCCAACGTCCTGACTTTC
CASSYGAWANVLTF
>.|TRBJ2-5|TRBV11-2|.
TGTGCCAGCAGCCCCGACTCGGAGACCCAGTACTTC
CASSPDSETQYF
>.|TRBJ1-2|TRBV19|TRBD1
TGTGCCAGTAGCCCCAGGGGGGAGCGTGGCTACACCTTC
CASSPRGERGYTF
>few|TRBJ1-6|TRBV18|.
TGTGCCAGCTCACCACCGCTTGAGCATTCACCCCTCCACTTT
CASSPPLEHSPLHF
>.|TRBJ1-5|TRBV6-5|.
TGTGCCAGCAGTTACATGTCTGATCAGCCCCAGCATTTT
CASSYMSDQPQHF
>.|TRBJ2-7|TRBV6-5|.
TGTGCCAGCAGTTACACCTATCTCCGATACGAGCAGTACTTC
CASSYTYLRYEQYF
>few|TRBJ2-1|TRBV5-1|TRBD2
TGCGCCAGCAGCCAGAGTTCGGGGGGGCCCTACAATGAGCAGTTCTTC
CASSQSSGGPYNEQFF
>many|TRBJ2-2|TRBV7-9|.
TGTGCCAGCAGCTTAGGCGGGGCAGAAAGGTCCGGGGAGCTGTTTTTT
CASSLGGAERSGELFF
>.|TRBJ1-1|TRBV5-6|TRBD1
TGTGCCAGCAGACGGGACAGGTACACTGAAGCTTTCTTT
CASRRDRYTEAFF
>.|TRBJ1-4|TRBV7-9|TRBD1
TGTGCCAGCAGCGCACCGCCCGTACAGGGGACAAATGAAAAACTGTTTTTT
CASSAPPVQGTNEKLFF
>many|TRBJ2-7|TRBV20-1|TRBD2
TGCAGTGCTAGTCCCACTAGCGGGGGGACCTACGAGCAGTACTTC
CSASPTSGGTYEQYF
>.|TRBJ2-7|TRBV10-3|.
TGTGCCATCAGTGACTCTTCGCAGGCCAGGGTAGGGGAGCAGTACTTC
CAISDSSQARVGEQYF
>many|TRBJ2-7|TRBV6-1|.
TGTGCCAGCAGTGAATACACCGGACGGGGCTCCTACGAGCAGTACTTC
CASSEYTGRGSYEQYF
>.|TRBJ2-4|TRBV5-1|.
TGCGCCAGCAGCCCGACCGTCGCGAGGGGGAACATTCAGTACTTC
CASSPTVARGNIQYF
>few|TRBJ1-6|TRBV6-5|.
TGTGCCAGCAGTTACTCGCAGGGAAGTAATTCACCCCTCCACTTT
CASSYSQGSNSPLHF
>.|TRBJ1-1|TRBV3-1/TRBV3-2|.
TGTGCCAGCAGCCAAGATCAGGGAGGGCGTAGGGCTTTCTTT
CASSQDQGGRRAFF
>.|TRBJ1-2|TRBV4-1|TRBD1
TGCGCCAGCAGCCAAGAAGGGACAGGGTGGTATGGCTACACCTTC
CASSQEGTGWYGYTF
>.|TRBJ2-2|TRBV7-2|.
TGTGCCAGCAGCTTAGCGCTGAGGACCGGGGAGCTGTTTTTT
CASSLALRTGELFF
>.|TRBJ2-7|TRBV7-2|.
TGTGCCAGCAGTCCCAGGTACGAGCAGTACTTC
CASSPRYEQYF
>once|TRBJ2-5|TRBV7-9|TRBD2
TGTGCCAGCGAGCGGGGGGCAGGAGAGACCCAGTACTTC
CASERGAGETQYF
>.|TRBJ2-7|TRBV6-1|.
TGTGCCAGCAGTGAACAGGCCTACGAGCAGTACTTC
CASSEQAYEQYF
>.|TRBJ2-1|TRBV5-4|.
TGTGCCAGCAGCCTCACGAGGGACTCCTACAATGAGCAGTTCTTC
CASSLTRDSYNEQFF
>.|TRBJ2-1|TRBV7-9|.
TGTGCCAGCAGCTTTTCACAGGGAAGGAATGAGCAGTTCTTC
CASSFSQGRNEQFF
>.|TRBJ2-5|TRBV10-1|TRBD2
TGCGCCAGCAGTCCTGCTAGCGGGGACGGAGAGACCCAGTACTTC
CASSPASGDGETQYF
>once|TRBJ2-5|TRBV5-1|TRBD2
TGCGCCAGCAGATCAAGCGGGGGCCCCCCCCGGGAGACCCAGTACTTC
CASRSSGGPPRETQYF
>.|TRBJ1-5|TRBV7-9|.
TGTGCCAGCAGCTCACAGGGTCAGCCCCAGCATTTT
CASSSQGQPQHF
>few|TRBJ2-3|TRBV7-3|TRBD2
TGTGCCAGCAGCTTTACTAGCGGGGCAGATACGCAGTATTTT
CASSFTSGADTQYF
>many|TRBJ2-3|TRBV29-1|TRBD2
TGCAGCGTTGAAGTAACTAGCGGAGATACGCAGTATTTT
CSVEVTSGDTQYF
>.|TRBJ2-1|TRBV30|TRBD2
TGTGCCTGGATTGGCGGGGGGTCCTACAATGAGCAGTTCTTC
CAWIGGGSYNEQFF
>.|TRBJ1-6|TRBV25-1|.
TGTGCCAGCAGTCAACAGGATAATTCACCCCTCCACTTT
CASSQQDNSPLHF
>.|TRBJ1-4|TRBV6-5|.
TGTGCCAGCAGTTACCGAGCTTGGGAGACTAATGAAAAACTGTTTTTT
CASSYRAWETNEKLFF
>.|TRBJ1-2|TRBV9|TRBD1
TGTGCCAGCAGCGTAGGTTCAGGGGGCAGAATTAACTATGGCTACACCTTC
CASSVGSGGRINYGYTF